A single sample is the source of the 4 T cell receptor beta chains below, sequenced in a study of T cell responses to AZD1222 COVID-19 vaccine. Some clones are missing from TCRdb's copy, which holds only in-frame ones; the method was immunoSEQ multiplex PCR. Of some 110,000 clones listed, around nine tenths are singletons. The material was peripheral blood, obtained 28 days after the second AZD1222 dose. The source is an adult who received the AZD1222 COVID-19 vaccine.

This chain uses TRBV6-5 with TRBJ2-2; D is ambiguous. V lost 6 bases and J 4 bases, leaving 15 bases between the germline ends. The CDR3 spans 15 residues. Per the germline V gene, CDR1 is MNHEY and CDR2 is SVGAGI. CDR3 nucleotide sequence: TGTGCCAGCAGCCCCGGCCCGGCTGGCACCGGGGAGCTGTTTTTT. Its translation is CASSPGPAGTGELFF.

The V and J genes are TRBV30 and TRBJ2-7; the D gene is possibly TRBD1 (5 bases). The germline gives CDR1 GTSNPN, CDR2 SVGIG (reference sequence). The CDR3 contains 11 residues. Trimming stripped 2 bases from V and 6 bases from J, with 8 bases between. CDR3 DNA: TGTGCCTGGAGTTGGGGCGGCGAGCAGTACTTC. Translating gives CAWSWGGEQYF.

V usage is TRBV18 and J usage is TRBJ2-7; 9 bases match TRBD2. The J segment lost 3 bases and the V segment lost 4 bases, leaving 10 bases of the junction unmatched. Germline V gene sequence: CDR1 KGHSH, CDR2 LQKENI. The CDR3 length is 16 residues. The CDR3 spells CASSHSPATSGYEQYF. The DNA of the CDR3 is TGTGCCAGCTCACACTCTCCGGCGACTAGCGGCTACGAGCAGTACTTC.

The rearrangement links TRBV5-1 to TRBJ1-5; D is unresolved. Germline CDR1 is SGHRS and CDR2 is YFSETQ. Trimming removed 0 bases at V and 1 base at J, with 11 bases between. CDR3 length: 16 amino acids. CDR3 nucleotides: TGCGCCAGCAGCTTGGGATCGGGTGGGAGCAATCAGCCCCAGCATTTT. Encoded protein: CASSLGSGGSNQPQHF.